This TCR beta chain was documented in a study of blood T cell repertoires in COVID-19. Study-wide context: From the United States, Italy and Spain came samples of acute and convalescent COVID-19. T cells, B-cell-depleted T cells, or PBMCs supplied cDNA or gDNA.

Individuals drawn from some 25 US areas were roughly 18 to 89 years old. Authors' analysis steps: Amplification from reference gene primers served as the basis for estimated nucleated cell counts. This table comes from immunoSEQ multiplex PCR, and its TCRdb copy is limited to in-frame clones, with some not included. V and J calls and clone size are given by that table; D and trimming were obtained from the DNA. Of some 220,000 clones in the sample, around 87% were seen once. The germline CDR1 and CDR2 sequences are SGHNT and YYREEE (reference sequence). The V gene end was trimmed by 3 bases and the J gene end by 5 bases; junction bases not matched to a gene: 7. The CDR3 loop spans 16 amino acids.

The TCR was taken from a young woman in a cohort exposed to, infected with or recovered from COVID-19 (not recorded which). This rearrangement joins TRBV5-4 to TRBJ2-2; 10 bases fit TRBD2. Material: PBMCs or T cells enriched from blood (not recorded which). As DNA, the CDR3 is TGTGCCAGCAGCTCCGTAGCGGGGGGTAGTACCGGGGAGCTGTTTTTT. It codes for CASSSVAGGSTGELFF.